Shown below are 30 T cell receptor beta chains from a single sample sequenced in a study of T cell responses to AZD1222 COVID-19 vaccine. Sequencing was performed with immunoSEQ multiplex PCR; in TCRdb, only in-frame clones are kept and a portion is missing. The table has 90,000 to 100,000 clones, roughly 90% seen once. The sequencing used peripheral blood, collected 28 days after the second AZD1222 dose. These receptors were obtained from an adult who received the AZD1222 COVID-19 vaccine.

The CDR3 bases are TGCGCCAGCAGCTTGGCTATCGGGGGAGGCACAGATACGCAGTATTTT. Translated: CASSLAIGGGTDTQYF. The rearrangement uses TRBV5-1 and TRBJ2-3; D perhaps matches TRBD2 (6 bases). This CDR3 spans 16 amino acids. V was pared by 0 bases and J by 1 base, with 12 bases between. Germline V lookup: CDR1 SGHRS, CDR2 YFSETQ.

The J gene is TRBJ1-2, the V gene TRBV25-1, with D possibly TRBD1 on 5 matching bases. The CDR3 is made up of 17 amino acids. V lost 3 bases and J 7 bases, leaving 24 bases between the germline ends. The germline V gene has CDR1 MGHDK and CDR2 SYGVNS. For the CDR3, the DNA is TGTGCCAGCAGTGATCCCGCCTCTCCTCGGGGCGAGCCTGGCTACACCTTC. This gives the protein CASSDPASPRGEPGYTF.

The gene calls are TRBV7-2 and TRBJ1-3; no clear D. This CDR3 has 14 amino acids. V lost 4 bases to trimming and J lost 0 bases, with 7 bases between them. Germline lookup yields CDR1 SGHTA and CDR2 FQGNSA. The CDR3 DNA is TGTGCCAGCAGCTCCGCCAGCTCTGGAAACACCATATATTTT. Translation gives CASSSASSGNTIYF.

This rearrangement joins TRBV30 to TRBJ1-3, with D tentatively TRBD1 (6 bases). Germline V CDR1 and CDR2: GTSNPN, SVGIG (reference sequence). This CDR3 contains 13 residues. The V end lost 3 bases, the J end lost 2 bases, and 8 bases lay between the germline ends. The chain's CDR3 is CAWRGGPGNTIYF. DNA for the CDR3: TGTGCCTGGAGGGGGGGGCCTGGAAACACCATATATTTT. Drawing the rest from reference TRBV30 and TRBJ1-3, the complete variable domain is SQTIHQWPATLVQPVGSPLSLECTVEGTSNPNLYWYRQAAGRGLQLLFYSVGIGQISSEVPQNLSASRPQDRQFILSSKKLLLSDSGFYLCAWRGGPGNTIYFGEGSWLTVV.

The chain recombines TRBV6-6 with TRBJ1-1; D is unresolved. The ends were cut back, 2 bases at V and 1 base at J, with 2 bases in the middle. This CDR3 is built from 12 residues. The germline V gene has CDR1 MNHNY and CDR2 SVGAGI (reference sequence). The CDR3: CASSYKNTEAFF. CDR3 bases: TGTGCCAGCAGTTACAAGAACACTGAAGCTTTCTTT.

The chain couples TRBV4-3 to TRBJ1-3, with TRBD1 identical over 7 bases. After removal of 1 base from V and 4 bases from J, the junction contained 10 bases not matched to a gene. The CDR3 loop spans 17 amino acids. The germline V gene has CDR1 LGHNA and CDR2 YSLEER. CDR3 nucleotides: TGCGCCAGCAGCCAAGCCCTAGACAGGGAGGTGGGAAACACCATATATTTT. Translated: CASSQALDREVGNTIYF.

The chain uses TRBV5-1 and TRBJ2-4; D is ambiguous. The CDR3 is made up of 19 amino acids. Trimming took off 3 bases at V and 0 bases at J, with 22 bases between the two ends. The V gene's germline CDR1 is SGHRS and CDR2 YFSETQ. The CDR3 is CASSSLYSDEPSAKNIQYF. The CDR3 nucleotides read TGCGCCAGCAGCTCCCTTTACTCCGACGAGCCGTCAGCCAAAAACATTCAGTACTTC.

This clone has only one observation. The rearrangement uses TRBV7-3 and TRBJ2-3; tentative D call: TRBD1 (5 bases). Germline V CDR1 and CDR2: SGHTA, FQGTGA. The CDR3 extends over 15 amino acids. Trimming cost V 0 bases and J 1 base, with 8 bases left between them. This CDR3 is CASSLTPQGTDTQYF. Written as DNA, the CDR3 is TGTGCCAGCAGCTTAACCCCACAGGGCACAGATACGCAGTATTTT.

The chain couples TRBV28 to TRBJ2-7, with D tentatively TRBD1 (5 bases). Germline loops: CDR1 MDHEN, CDR2 SYDVKM. V lost 3 bases to trimming and J lost 3 bases, with 12 bases between them. The CDR3 is 14 residues long. DNA for the CDR3: TGTGCCAGCAGTTTTGGAAGGGGAAACTACGAGCAGTACTTC. Amino acid sequence: CASSFGRGNYEQYF.

The chain is built from TRBV27 and TRBJ1-5; D not resolved. The length of the CDR3 is 14 residues. The germline V and J ends were trimmed by 2 bases and 3 bases, with 8 bases remaining between them. From germline, CDR1 is MNHEY and CDR2 SMNVEV (reference sequence). As DNA, the CDR3 is TGTGCCAGCAGTTTACACGGTCCCAATCAGCCCCAGCATTTT. Translation gives CASSLHGPNQPQHF.

The rearrangement joins TRBV7-8 to TRBJ2-1, with D perhaps TRBD1 (6 bases). V gave up 5 bases and J gave up 4 bases, with 12 bases separating them. CDR1 SGHVS and CDR2 FQNEAQ come from the germline V gene. The CDR3 spans 14 residues. CDR3 sequence (DNA): TGTGCCAGCAGCAAAGGACAGAATTACAATGAGCAGTTCTTC. The encoded protein is CASSKGQNYNEQFF.

This rearrangement joins TRBV24-1 to TRBJ1-5, with a weak D call TRBD1 (5 bases). V was trimmed by 4 bases and J by 7 bases, leaving 19 bases between them. CDR3 length: 16 residues. Germline assignment: CDR1 KGHDR and CDR2 SFDVKD. CDR3 sequence: CATSDTGTAQSQPQHF. The CDR3, as DNA: TGTGCCACCAGTGACACAGGTACGGCCCAGAGCCAGCCCCAGCATTTT.

This chain joins TRBV11-3 and TRBJ2-5; TRBD2 matches at 9 bases. This CDR3 has 16 residues. The germline gives CDR1 SGHNT, CDR2 YENEEA. The V and J ends lost 5 bases and 1 base, in that order; junction bases with no gene match: 8. CDR3 loop: CASSPLAGSPQETQYF. The CDR3 bases are TGTGCCAGCAGCCCCCTAGCGGGGAGTCCCCAAGAGACCCAGTACTTC.

This sequence joins TRBV5-4 and TRBJ2-2, with 8 bases identical to TRBD1. The CDR3 sequence is 16 residues long. V dropped 5 bases and J dropped 1; count of bases not matched to a gene: 7. CDR1 and CDR2 from the germline V gene are SGHNT and YYREEE (reference sequence). The CDR3 nucleotides read TGTGCCAGCAGGGTAGGCGGGACAGGGAACACCGGGGAGCTGTTTTTT. Translated: CASRVGGTGNTGELFF.

The V gene is TRBV4-1, the J gene TRBJ2-7, with D unclear. V was clipped by 1 base and J by 0 bases, with 7 bases between them. The germline CDR1 and CDR2 sequences are MGHRA and YSYEKL. The CDR3 has 14 residues. Written as DNA, the CDR3 is TGCGCCAGCAGCCAAGTCCCGAGCTCCTACGAGCAGTACTTC. It codes for CASSQVPSSYEQYF.

The chain recombines TRBV5-1 with TRBJ2-3, with TRBD2 matching over 13 bases. The CDR3 is made up of 19 amino acids. Germline CDR1 and CDR2: SGHRS and YFSETQ. The ends lost 1 base at V and 1 base at J; junction bases unmatched: 9. The CDR3 region is CASSLLGTSGIGGTDTQYF. The CDR3 nucleotides are TGCGCCAGCAGCTTGCTGGGGACTAGCGGGATCGGGGGCACAGATACGCAGTATTTT.

This rearrangement joins TRBV21-1 to TRBJ1-4; the table calls TRBD1, which could not be checked here. TRBV21-1 is recorded as a pseudogene. The CDR3 has 17 amino acids. The CDR3 loop reads CASSNRDRPNRNEKLFF. The CDR3 DNA reads as TGTGCCAGCAGCAACCGGGACAGGCCGAATCGAAATGAAAAACTGTTTTTT.

V and J are TRBV3-1 (or the pseudogene TRBV3-2) and TRBJ2-3; 7 positions match TRBD1. The V gene end was trimmed by 0 bases and the J gene end by 3 bases; junction bases not matched to a gene: 6. The germline V gene has CDR1 LGHDT and CDR2 YNNKEL (reference sequence). The CDR3 spans 16 residues. CDR3 sequence reads: CASSQDPRGRTDTQYF. In nucleotides, the CDR3 is TGTGCCAGCAGCCAAGACCCAAGGGGGCGGACAGATACGCAGTATTTT.

The rearrangement uses TRBV5-4 and TRBJ2-3; perhaps TRBD2 as D (5 bases). The CDR3 is 16 amino acids. CDR1 and CDR2 (germline): SGHNT, YYREEE (reference sequence). With 1 base removed from V and 3 bases from J, the gap between germline ends came to 15 bases. CDR3 region: CASSLLPDWLTDTQYF. For the CDR3, the DNA is TGTGCCAGCAGCTTGTTGCCGGACTGGCTGACAGATACGCAGTATTTT.

V gene TRBV7-9 combines with J gene TRBJ2-2; 11 bases align to TRBD2. Germline values: CDR1 SEHNR, CDR2 FQNEAQ (reference sequence). The CDR3 contains 17 residues. V dropped 0 bases and J dropped 1; count of bases not matched to a gene: 1. The chain's CDR3 is CASSLATSGRNTGELFF. In DNA, the CDR3 is TGTGCCAGCAGCTTAGCAACTAGCGGGAGGAACACCGGGGAGCTGTTTTTT.

The chain has TRBV10-3 and TRBJ2-3; TRBD2 agrees at 11 bases. After removal of 6 bases from V and 1 base from J, the junction contained 3 bases not matched to a gene. The CDR3 contains 15 residues. Germline values: CDR1 ENHRY, CDR2 SYGVKD. DNA for the CDR3: TGTGCCATCAGCACGGGACTAGCGGGCACAGATACGCAGTATTTT. Translating gives CAISTGLAGTDTQYF.

The rearrangement uses TRBV28 and TRBJ2-2; D call uncertain. The V gene lost 7 bases and the J gene lost 0 bases, with 6 bases spanning the gap. Germline values: CDR1 MDHEN, CDR2 SYDVKM. The CDR3 is 13 amino acids. CDR3 in DNA: TGTGCCAGCAAACTCCCGAACACCGGGGAGCTGTTTTTT. Protein sequence: CASKLPNTGELFF.

The chain joins TRBV4-1 to TRBJ1-1; 9 bases align to TRBD1. Germline trimming cut 6 bases from V and 10 bases from J; bases unmatched to any gene: 12. CDR3 size: 14 residues. The germline CDR1 and CDR2 sequences are MGHRA and YSYEKL. CDR3 loop: CASRSTGGRVVAFF. CDR3 coding DNA: TGCGCCAGCAGGTCAACAGGGGGCAGAGTTGTAGCTTTCTTT.

This chain joins TRBV5-1 and TRBJ1-2; D remains ambiguous. CDR1 and CDR2 (germline): SGHRS, YFSETQ. This CDR3 is built from 16 residues. V was trimmed by 2 bases and J by 8 bases, leaving 22 bases between them. The CDR3 reads CASSFGSAGESVGYTF. The CDR3 DNA reads TGCGCCAGCAGCTTTGGATCGGCGGGCGAGAGTGTCGGCTACACCTTC.

The chain has TRBV7-2 and TRBJ1-1, with 7 nucleotides matching TRBD1. V was pared by 5 bases and J by 2 bases, with 11 bases of the junction left unmatched. The CDR3 loop spans 16 amino acids. CDR1 and CDR2 from the germline V gene are SGHTA and FQGNSA. CDR3 bases: TGTGCCAGCAGCCCTGGGTGGGGACAGTTAAACACTGAAGCTTTCTTT. Its protein product is CASSPGWGQLNTEAFF.

This chain connects TRBV6-5 to TRBJ2-5; D may be TRBD1 (5 bases). Germline-derived CDR1 and CDR2 are MNHEY and SVGAGI. There are 12 residues in the CDR3. CDR3 coding DNA: TGTGCGGTCTGGGGCCCACCGGAGACCCAGTACTTC. It is translated as CAVWGPPETQYF.

The V gene is TRBV7-2, the J gene TRBJ2-2; either TRBD1 or TRBD2 may fit D (5 bases each). V lost 5 bases and J 5 bases, leaving 12 bases between the germline ends. Germline V gives CDR1 SGHTA, CDR2 FQGNSA. The CDR3 loop spans 14 amino acids. CDR3 in amino acids: CASSRDGKTGELFF. For the CDR3, the DNA is TGTGCCAGCAGCCGGGACGGAAAAACCGGGGAGCTGTTTTTT.

This sequence joins TRBV6-5 and TRBJ2-1, with D perhaps matching TRBD2 (5 bases). Trimming removed 9 bases at V and 10 bases at J, with 13 bases between. Germline CDR1 reads MNHEY; CDR2 reads SVGAGI. The CDR3 has 11 residues. The CDR3 DNA reads TGTGCCAGTCTAGGGAGAGGGGAGCAGTTCTTC. Protein product: CASLGRGEQFF.

The chain employs TRBV19 and TRBJ2-5; no clear D gene. Germline values: CDR1 LNHDA, CDR2 SQIVND (reference sequence). The CDR3 covers 14 residues. Trimming removed 0 bases at V and 2 bases at J, with 7 bases between. CDR3 sequence reads: CASSIEHRQETQYF. The CDR3 region has the DNA TGTGCCAGTAGTATAGAACACAGACAAGAGACCCAGTACTTC.

V usage is TRBV18 and J usage is TRBJ1-6, with 11 positions matching TRBD1. Germline assignment: CDR1 KGHSH and CDR2 LQKENI. Trimming removed 3 bases from V and 8 bases from J; junction bases left unmatched: 0. This CDR3 contains 14 residues. The CDR3 DNA sequence: TGTGCCAGCTCACCGGGACAGGGGGATTCACCCCTCCACTTT. This codes for CASSPGQGDSPLHF.